One T cell receptor (beta chain) is described in this entry. The source of the sample is a study of blood T cell repertoires in COVID-19. Turning to the study itself: COVID-19 samples collected from the United States, Italy and Spain covered acute and convalescent phases. T cells, B-cell-depleted T cells, or PBMCs supplied cDNA or gDNA.

TCRdb's table, derived via immunoSEQ multiplex PCR, lists solely in-frame clones and lacks some. Here the sample spans about 280,000 clones, around 85% being singletons. The CDR3 runs to 17 residues. V lost 4 bases to trimming and J lost 0 bases, with 17 bases between them. In germline, CDR1 is MDHEN, CDR2 SYDVKM. The chain couples TRBV28 to TRBJ2-3; D possibly corresponds to TRBD2 (5 bases). This receptor was taken from a man in his forties or fifties with active or convalescent COVID-19. The material sequenced was peripheral blood. CDR3 DNA sequence: TGTGCCAGCAGTTCTCGGCTCGGGCGGGCTAGCACAGATACGCAGTATTTT. Its protein is CASSSRLGRASTDTQYF.